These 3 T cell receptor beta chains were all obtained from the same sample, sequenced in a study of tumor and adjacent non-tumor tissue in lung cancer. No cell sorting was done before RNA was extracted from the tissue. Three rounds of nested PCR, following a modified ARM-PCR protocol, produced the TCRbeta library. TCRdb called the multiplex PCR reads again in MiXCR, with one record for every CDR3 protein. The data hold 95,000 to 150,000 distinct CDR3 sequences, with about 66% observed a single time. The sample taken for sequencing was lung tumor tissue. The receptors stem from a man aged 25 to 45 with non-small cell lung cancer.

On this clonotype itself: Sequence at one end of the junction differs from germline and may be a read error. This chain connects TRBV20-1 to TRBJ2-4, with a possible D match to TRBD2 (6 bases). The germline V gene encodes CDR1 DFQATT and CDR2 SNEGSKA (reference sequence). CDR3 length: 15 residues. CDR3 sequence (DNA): TGTAGTGCTAGCGTGGTAGGGAGAGCCAAAATCATTCAGTACTTC. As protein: CSASVVGRAKIIQYF.

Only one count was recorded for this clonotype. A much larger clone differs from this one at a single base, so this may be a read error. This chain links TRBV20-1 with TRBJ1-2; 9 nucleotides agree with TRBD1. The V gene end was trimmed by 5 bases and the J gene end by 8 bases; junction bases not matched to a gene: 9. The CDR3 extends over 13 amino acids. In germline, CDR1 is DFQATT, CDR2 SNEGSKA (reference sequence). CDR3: CSAPSQGAEGYTF. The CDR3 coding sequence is TGCAGTGCTCCCTCACAGGGGGCGGAAGGCTACACCTTC.

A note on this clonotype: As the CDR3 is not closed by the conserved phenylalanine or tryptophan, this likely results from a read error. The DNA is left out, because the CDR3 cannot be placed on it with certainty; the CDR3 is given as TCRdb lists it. CDR3 sequence: CASSLPGTSGINEQFL. V usage is TRBV11-2 and J usage is TRBJ2-1; the tabulated D call, TRBD2, remains unverified against the DNA. The CDR3 is made up of 16 amino acids, end residues included. Germline-derived CDR1 and CDR2 are SGHAT and FQNNGV.